This T cell receptor (beta chain) was documented in a study of cytomegalovirus exposure and HLA in healthy donors. Findings of the study overall: Later analysis associated a missense DCLRE1C variant with TCR beta V- and J-gene trimming.

As to this clone: Its matching antigen is unknown.

After removal of 4 bases from V and 0 bases from J, the junction contained 7 bases not matched to a gene. This CDR3 comprises 19 residues. The V gene's germline CDR1 is SGHNT and CDR2 YYREEE (reference sequence). Primers for the PCR totalled 60 Vbeta and 13 Jbeta. Data came from immunoSEQ multiplex PCR; TCRdb stores just in-frame clones and leaves some out. Found here are over 150,000 clones, about 63% of them singletons; the top ten hold around 2.8%. The chain carries TRBV5-4 and TRBJ2-1; the match to TRBD2 covers 16 bases. This sequence originates from a woman aged 35 to 49 in good health and CMV-seropositive. Sequenced sample: PBMCs. The CDR3 spells CASSPGLAGGPSSYNEQFF. The CDR3 region has the DNA TGTGCCAGCAGCCCGGGACTAGCGGGAGGGCCGAGCTCCTACAATGAGCAGTTCTTC.